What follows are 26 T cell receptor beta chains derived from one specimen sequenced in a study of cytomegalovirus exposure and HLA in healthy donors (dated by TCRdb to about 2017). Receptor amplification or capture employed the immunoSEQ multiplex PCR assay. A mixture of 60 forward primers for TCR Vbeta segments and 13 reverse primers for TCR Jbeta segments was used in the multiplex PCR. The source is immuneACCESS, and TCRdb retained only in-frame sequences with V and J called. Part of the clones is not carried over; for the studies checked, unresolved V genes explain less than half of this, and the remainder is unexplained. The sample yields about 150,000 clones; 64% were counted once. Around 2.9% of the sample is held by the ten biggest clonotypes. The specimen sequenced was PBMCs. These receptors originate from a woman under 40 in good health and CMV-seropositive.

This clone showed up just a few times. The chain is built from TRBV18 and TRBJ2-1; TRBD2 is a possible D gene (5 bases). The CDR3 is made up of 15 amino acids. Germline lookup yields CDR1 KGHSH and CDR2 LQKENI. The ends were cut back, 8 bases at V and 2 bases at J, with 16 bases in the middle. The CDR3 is CASHLGRSAYNEQFF. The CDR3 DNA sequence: TGTGCCAGCCACTTGGGGAGATCCGCCTACAATGAGCAGTTCTTC.

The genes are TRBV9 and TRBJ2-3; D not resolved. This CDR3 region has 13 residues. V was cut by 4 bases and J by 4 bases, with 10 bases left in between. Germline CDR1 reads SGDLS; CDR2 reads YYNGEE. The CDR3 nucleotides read TGTGCCAGCAGCCAAAGTCGGGCAGATACGCAGTATTTT. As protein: CASSQSRADTQYF.

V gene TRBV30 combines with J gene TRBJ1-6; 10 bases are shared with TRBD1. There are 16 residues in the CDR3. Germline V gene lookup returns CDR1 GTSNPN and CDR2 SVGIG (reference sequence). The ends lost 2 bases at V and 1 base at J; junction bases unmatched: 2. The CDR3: CAWSWTGGSYNSPLHF. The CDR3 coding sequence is TGTGCCTGGAGTTGGACAGGGGGGTCCTATAATTCACCCCTCCACTTT.

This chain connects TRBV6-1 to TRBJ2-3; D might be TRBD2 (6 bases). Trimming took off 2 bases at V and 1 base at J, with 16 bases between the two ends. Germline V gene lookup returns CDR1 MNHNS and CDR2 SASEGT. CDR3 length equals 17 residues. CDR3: CASSESTLGLRTDTQYF. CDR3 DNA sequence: TGTGCCAGCAGTGAATCAACCTTGGGACTTCGCACAGATACGCAGTATTTT.

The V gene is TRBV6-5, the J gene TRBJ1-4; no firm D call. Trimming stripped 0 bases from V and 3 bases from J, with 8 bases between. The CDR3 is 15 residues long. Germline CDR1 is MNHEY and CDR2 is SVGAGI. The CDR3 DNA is TGTGCCAGCAGTTACTCGAAACGGGCTAATGAAAAACTGTTTTTT. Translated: CASSYSKRANEKLFF.

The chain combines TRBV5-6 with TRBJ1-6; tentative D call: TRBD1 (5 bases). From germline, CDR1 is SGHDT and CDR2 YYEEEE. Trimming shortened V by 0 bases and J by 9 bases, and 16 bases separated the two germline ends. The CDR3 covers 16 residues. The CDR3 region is CASSLVPRGSSSPLHF. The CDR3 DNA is TGTGCCAGCAGCTTGGTCCCTAGGGGATCCTCTTCACCCCTCCACTTT.

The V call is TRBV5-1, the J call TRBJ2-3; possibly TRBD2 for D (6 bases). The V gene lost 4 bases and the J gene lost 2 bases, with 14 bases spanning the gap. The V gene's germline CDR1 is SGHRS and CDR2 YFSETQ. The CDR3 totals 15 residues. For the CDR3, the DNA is TGCGCCAGCAGCCAACTTAGCGGAGACACAGATACGCAGTATTTT. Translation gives CASSQLSGDTDTQYF.

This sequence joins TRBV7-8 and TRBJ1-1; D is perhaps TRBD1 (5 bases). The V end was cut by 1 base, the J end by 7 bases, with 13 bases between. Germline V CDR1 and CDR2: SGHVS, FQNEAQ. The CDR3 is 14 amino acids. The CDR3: CASSLEGPQGEAFF. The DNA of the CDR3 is TGTGCCAGCAGCTTAGAGGGGCCGCAGGGTGAAGCTTTCTTT.

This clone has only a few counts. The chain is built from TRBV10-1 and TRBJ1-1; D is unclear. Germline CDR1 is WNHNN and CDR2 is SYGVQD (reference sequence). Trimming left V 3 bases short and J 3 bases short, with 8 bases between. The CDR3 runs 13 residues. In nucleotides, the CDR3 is TGCGCCAGCAGTGATCCCCGTCACACTGAAGCTTTCTTT. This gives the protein CASSDPRHTEAFF.

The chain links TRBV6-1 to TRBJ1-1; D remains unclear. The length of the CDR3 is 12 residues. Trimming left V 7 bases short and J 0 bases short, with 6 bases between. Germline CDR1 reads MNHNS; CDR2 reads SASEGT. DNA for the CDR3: TGTGCCAGCACACGGTTGAACACTGAAGCTTTCTTT. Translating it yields CASTRLNTEAFF.

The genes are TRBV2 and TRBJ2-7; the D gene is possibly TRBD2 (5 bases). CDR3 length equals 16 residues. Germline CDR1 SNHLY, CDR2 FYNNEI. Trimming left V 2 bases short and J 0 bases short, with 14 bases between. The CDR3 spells CASSEREGRSSYEQYF. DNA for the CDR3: TGTGCCAGCAGTGAAAGAGAGGGAAGGAGCTCCTACGAGCAGTACTTC.

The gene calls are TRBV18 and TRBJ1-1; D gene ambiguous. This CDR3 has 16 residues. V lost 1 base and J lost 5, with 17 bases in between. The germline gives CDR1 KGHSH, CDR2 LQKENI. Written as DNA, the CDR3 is TGTGCCAGCTCACCACGAGAAACTATGGTGTGGACTGAAGCTTTCTTT. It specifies CASSPRETMVWTEAFF.

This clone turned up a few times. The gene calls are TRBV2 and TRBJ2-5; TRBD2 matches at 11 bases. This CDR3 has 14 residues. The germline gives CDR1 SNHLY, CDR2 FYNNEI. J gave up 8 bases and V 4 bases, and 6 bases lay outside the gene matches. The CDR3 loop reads CASSATSGAPTQYF. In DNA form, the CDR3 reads TGTGCCAGCAGTGCGACTAGCGGGGCCCCAACCCAGTACTTC.

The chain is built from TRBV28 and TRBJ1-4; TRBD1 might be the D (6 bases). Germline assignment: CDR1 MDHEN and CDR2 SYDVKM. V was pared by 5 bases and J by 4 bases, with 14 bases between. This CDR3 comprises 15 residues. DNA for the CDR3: TGTGCCAGCAGTCTCCCACAGGGCGTTAATGAAAAACTGTTTTTT. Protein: CASSLPQGVNEKLFF.

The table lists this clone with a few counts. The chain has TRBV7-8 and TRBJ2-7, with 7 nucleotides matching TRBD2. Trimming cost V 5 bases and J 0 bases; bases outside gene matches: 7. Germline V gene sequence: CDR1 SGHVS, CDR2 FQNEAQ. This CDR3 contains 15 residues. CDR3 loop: CASSGGTTISYEQYF. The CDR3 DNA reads TGTGCCAGCAGCGGAGGGACTACCATCTCCTACGAGCAGTACTTC.

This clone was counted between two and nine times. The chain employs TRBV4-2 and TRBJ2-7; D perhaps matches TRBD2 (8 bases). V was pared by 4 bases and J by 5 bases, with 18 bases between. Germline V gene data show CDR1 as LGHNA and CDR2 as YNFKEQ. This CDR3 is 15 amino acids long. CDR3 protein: CASSPREGAQDEQYF. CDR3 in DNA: TGTGCCAGCAGCCCCCGGGAGGGGGCGCAGGACGAGCAGTACTTC.

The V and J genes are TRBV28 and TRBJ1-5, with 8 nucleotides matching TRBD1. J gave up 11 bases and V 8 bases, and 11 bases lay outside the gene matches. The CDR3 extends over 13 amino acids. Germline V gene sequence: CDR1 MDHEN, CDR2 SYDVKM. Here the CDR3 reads CASGTIRGLAQHF. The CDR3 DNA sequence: TGTGCCAGCGGAACTATCAGGGGGCTGGCCCAGCATTTT.

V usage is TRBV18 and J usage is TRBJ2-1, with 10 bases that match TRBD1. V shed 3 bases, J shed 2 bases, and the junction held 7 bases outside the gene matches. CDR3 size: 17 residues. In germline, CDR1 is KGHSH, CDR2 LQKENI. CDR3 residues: CASSPMTGTGAYNEQFF. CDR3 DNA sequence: TGTGCCAGCTCACCGATGACCGGGACAGGGGCCTACAATGAGCAGTTCTTC.

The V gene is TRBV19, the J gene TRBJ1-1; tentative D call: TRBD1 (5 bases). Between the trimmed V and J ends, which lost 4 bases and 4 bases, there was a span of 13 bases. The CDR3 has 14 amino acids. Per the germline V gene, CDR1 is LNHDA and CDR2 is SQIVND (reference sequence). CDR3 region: CASSTSGLSTEAFF. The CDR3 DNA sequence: TGTGCCAGTAGTACGTCGGGACTTAGCACTGAAGCTTTCTTT.

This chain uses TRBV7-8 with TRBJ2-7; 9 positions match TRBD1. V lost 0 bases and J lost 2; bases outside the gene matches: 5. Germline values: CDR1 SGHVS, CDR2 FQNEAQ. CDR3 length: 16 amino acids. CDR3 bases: TGTGCCAGCAGCTTAGCGCGGGACAGGGTAACCTACGAGCAGTACTTC. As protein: CASSLARDRVTYEQYF.

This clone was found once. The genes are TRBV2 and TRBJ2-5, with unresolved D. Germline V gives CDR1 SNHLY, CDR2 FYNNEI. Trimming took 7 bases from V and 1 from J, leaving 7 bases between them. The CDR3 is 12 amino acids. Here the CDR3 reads CASTQFQETQYF. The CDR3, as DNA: TGTGCCAGCACACAATTCCAAGAGACCCAGTACTTC.

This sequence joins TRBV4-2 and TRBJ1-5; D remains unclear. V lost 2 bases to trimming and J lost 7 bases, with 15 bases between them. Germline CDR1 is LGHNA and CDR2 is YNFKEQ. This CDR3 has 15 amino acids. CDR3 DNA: TGTGCCAGCAGCCAACGACTGACTGCTTTACAGCCCCAGCATTTT. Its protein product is CASSQRLTALQPQHF.

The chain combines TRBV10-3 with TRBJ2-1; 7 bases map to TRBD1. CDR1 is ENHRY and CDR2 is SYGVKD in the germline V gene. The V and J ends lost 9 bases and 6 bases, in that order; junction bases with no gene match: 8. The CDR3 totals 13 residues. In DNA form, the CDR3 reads TGTGCCATTCGGAGTGGGACAGCCAATGAGCAGTTCTTC. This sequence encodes CAIRSGTANEQFF.

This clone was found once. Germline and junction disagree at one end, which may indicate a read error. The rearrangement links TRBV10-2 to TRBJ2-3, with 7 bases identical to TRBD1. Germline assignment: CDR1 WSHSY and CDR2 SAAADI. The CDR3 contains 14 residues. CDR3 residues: CASNEGASTDTQYF. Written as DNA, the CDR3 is TGCGCCAGCAATGAGGGGGCGAGCACAGATACGCAGTATTTT.

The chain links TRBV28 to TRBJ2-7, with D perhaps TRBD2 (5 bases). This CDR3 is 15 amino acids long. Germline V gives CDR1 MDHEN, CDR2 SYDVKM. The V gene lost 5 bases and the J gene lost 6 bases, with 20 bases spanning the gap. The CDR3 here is CASSPTTDARGEQYF. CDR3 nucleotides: TGTGCCAGCAGTCCGACGACGGACGCACGGGGCGAGCAGTACTTC. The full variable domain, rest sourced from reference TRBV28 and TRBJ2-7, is DVKVTQSSRYLVKRTGEKVFLECVQDMDHENMFWYRQDPGLGLRLIYFSYDVKMKEKGDIPEGYSVSREKKERFSLILESASTNQTSMYLCASSPTTDARGEQYFGPGTRLTVT.

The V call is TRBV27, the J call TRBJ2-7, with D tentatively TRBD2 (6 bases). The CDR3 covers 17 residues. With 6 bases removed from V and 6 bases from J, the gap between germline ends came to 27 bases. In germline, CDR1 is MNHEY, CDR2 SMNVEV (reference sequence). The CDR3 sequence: CASSRALGREFSLEQYF. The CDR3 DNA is TGTGCCAGCAGCCGCGCCTTGGGACGGGAGTTCTCCCTCGAGCAGTACTTC.